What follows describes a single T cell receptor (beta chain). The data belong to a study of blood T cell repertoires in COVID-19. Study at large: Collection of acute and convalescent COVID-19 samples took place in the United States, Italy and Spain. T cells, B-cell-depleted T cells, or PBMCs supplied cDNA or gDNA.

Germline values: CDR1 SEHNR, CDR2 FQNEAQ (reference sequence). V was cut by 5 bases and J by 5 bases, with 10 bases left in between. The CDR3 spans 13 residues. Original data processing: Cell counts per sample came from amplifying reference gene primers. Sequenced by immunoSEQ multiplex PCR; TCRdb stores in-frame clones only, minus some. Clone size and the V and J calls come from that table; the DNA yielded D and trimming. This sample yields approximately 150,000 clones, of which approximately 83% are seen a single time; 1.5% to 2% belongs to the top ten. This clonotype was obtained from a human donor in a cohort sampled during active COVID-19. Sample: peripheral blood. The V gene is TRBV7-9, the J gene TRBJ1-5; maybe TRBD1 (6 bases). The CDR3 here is CASSRTEYQPQHF. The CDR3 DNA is TGTGCCAGCAGCCGGACAGAGTATCAGCCCCAGCATTTT.